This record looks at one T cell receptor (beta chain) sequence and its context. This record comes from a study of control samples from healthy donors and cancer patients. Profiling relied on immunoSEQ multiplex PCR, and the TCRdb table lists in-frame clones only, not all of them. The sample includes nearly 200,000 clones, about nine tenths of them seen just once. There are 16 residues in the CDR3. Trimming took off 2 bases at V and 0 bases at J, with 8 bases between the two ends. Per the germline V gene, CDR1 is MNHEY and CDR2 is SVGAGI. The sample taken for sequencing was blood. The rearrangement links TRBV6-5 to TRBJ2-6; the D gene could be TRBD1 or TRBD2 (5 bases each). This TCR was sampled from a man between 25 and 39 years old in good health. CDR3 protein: CASSYGGGSGANVLTF. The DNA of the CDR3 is TGTGCCAGCAGTTACGGTGGGGGCTCTGGGGCCAACGTCCTGACTTTC.